These 6 T cell receptor beta chains were sequenced from one sample in a study of blood T cell repertoires in COVID-19 (dated by TCRdb to 2018 to 2021). The library was produced with the immunoSEQ multiplex PCR assay. TCRdb obtained this table from immuneACCESS and retained in-frame rearrangements with V and J assigned. These tables miss some clones; where compared with another copy, unresolved V genes account for less than half of the shortfall, and the remainder is unexplained. The sample table shows about 210,000 clones, and 70% to 90% are seen once. The ten largest clonotypes hold roughly 5% of the sample. Sequencing used peripheral blood. These receptors were obtained from a woman of 80 years or more with acute or convalescent COVID-19.

This chain links TRBV7-9 with TRBJ1-5, with D uncertain. Deletions cut 0 bases from V and 0 bases from J, with 9 bases between. Germline V CDR1 and CDR2: SEHNR, FQNEAQ (reference sequence). CDR3 size: 16 residues. The CDR3 DNA reads as TGTGCCAGCAGCTTAGCCTCTCCGTATAGCAATCAGCCCCAGCATTTT. Protein sequence: CASSLASPYSNQPQHF.

The V call is TRBV27, the J call TRBJ2-3, with TRBD2 matching 14 bases. The germline V gene has CDR1 MNHEY and CDR2 SMNVEV (reference sequence). The length of the CDR3 is 19 residues. Trimming at V came to 7 bases and at J to 5 bases, leaving 17 bases not matched to a gene. The CDR3 is CASTRGLAGVSYNRDTQYF. CDR3 DNA sequence: TGTGCCAGCACGAGGGGACTAGCGGGAGTGTCGTATAATAGAGATACGCAGTATTTT.

V usage is TRBV5-4 and J usage is TRBJ1-2, with a weak D call TRBD1 (6 bases). Looked up from germline, CDR1 is SGHNT and CDR2 is YYREEE (reference sequence). CDR3 length: 12 residues. V was pared by 2 bases and J by 7 bases, with 9 bases between. The DNA for the CDR3 is TGTGCCAGCAGCTTCCGACAGGCTGGCTACACCTTC. Translation gives CASSFRQAGYTF.

The V and J genes are TRBV3-1 (or the pseudogene TRBV3-2) and TRBJ2-1; TRBD2 matches 9 bases. The CDR3 runs 14 residues. Trimming took 8 bases from V and 5 from J; bases not matched to a gene: 7. Germline V gene data show CDR1 as LGHDT and CDR2 as YNNKEL (reference sequence). The CDR3 reads CASRAGGSHNEQFF. DNA for the CDR3: TGTGCCAGCCGGGCGGGAGGGTCCCACAATGAGCAGTTCTTC.

This chain uses TRBV15 with TRBJ1-1, with 8 bases lining up with TRBD1. Losses at the gene ends were 1 base for V and 4 bases for J; bases not matched to a gene: 17. This CDR3 is 19 amino acids long. Looked up from germline, CDR1 is LNHNV and CDR2 is YYDKDF (reference sequence). The DNA of the CDR3 is TGTGCCACCAGCAGAGTCCCGACAGGGGTTATCAGGGGGGGCACTGAAGCTTTCTTT. This sequence encodes CATSRVPTGVIRGGTEAFF. The whole variable domain, remainder taken from reference TRBV15 and TRBJ1-1, is DAMVIQNPRYQVTQFGKPVTLSCSQTLNHNVMYWYQQKSSQAPKLLFHYYDKDFNNEADTPDNFQSRRPNTSFCFLDIRSPGLGDTAMYLCATSRVPTGVIRGGTEAFFGQGTRLTVV.

This chain links TRBV7-9 with TRBJ2-1; 15 nucleotides agree with TRBD2. V lost 3 bases, J lost 15 bases, and 15 bases stayed unmatched. The CDR3 has 17 residues. Germline V gene lookup returns CDR1 SEHNR and CDR2 FQNEAQ (reference sequence). This CDR3 reads CASSFELGLAGGPDWFF. The DNA for the CDR3 is TGTGCCAGCAGCTTTGAGCTTGGACTAGCGGGAGGGCCGGATTGGTTCTTC.